This T cell receptor (beta chain) was sequenced for a study of T cell responses to AZD1222 COVID-19 vaccine. Sequencing used immunoSEQ multiplex PCR; TCRdb keeps in-frame clones, though not all of them. Of 200,000 or so clones detected, around 93% appear once; the ten largest clones hold 9.2%. The source is an adult in good health. The sample was peripheral blood, taken on day 0 of AZD1222 vaccination.

The CDR3 DNA reads as TGTGCCAGCAGTGAGAGGGGCGGTAACAATGAGCAGTTCTTC. It is translated as CASSERGGNNEQFF. The chain recombines TRBV6-1 with TRBJ2-1, with D possibly called TRBD1 or TRBD2 (5 bases each). Per the germline V gene, CDR1 is MNHNS and CDR2 is SASEGT. Trimming took off 3 bases at V and 5 bases at J, with 11 bases between the two ends. The CDR3 spans 14 residues.